This T cell receptor beta chain is drawn from a study of T cell repertoires in cytomegalovirus infection. Study-level information: Public signatures in TCR beta pointed to CMV infection and matching HLA type.

TCRdb analysed the reads with MiXCR anew, one entry per CDR3 protein. The sample yields about 130,000 distinct CDR3 sequences, 8% to 9% seen once. The study, taken as a whole, reports: Identification of carriers of CMV plus the relevant HLA was achieved through cumulative public TCR beta family frequency. HLA-C-restricted TCR beta clonotypes specific for CMV led the ex vivo response.

In its sample, this clonotype was seen a few times. Its antigen is unknown. CDR3 length: 14 residues. V lost 3 bases, J lost 5 bases, and 16 bases lay in between. Germline CDR1 and CDR2: DFQATT and SNEGSKA (reference sequence). The sample taken for sequencing was PBMCs. The V and J genes are TRBV20-1 and TRBJ1-1; D is unclear. This clonotype originated in a human donor in good health (CMV status not recorded). Some clones in this sample may be carry-over from other donors' samples. CDR3 nucleotides: TGCAGTGCTAGTGGTCACCTCACGGAGACTGAAGCTTTCTTT. It is translated as CSASGHLTETEAFF.